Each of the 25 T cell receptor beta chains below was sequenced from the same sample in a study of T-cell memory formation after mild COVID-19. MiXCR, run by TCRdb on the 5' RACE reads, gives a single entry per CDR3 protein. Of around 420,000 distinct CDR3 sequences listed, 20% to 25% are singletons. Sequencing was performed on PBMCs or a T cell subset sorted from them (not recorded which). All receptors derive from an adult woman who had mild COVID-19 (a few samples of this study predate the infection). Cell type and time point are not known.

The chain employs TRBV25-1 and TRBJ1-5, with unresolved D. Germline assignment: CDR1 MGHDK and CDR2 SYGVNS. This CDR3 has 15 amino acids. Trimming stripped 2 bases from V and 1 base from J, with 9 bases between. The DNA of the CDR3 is TGTGCCAGCAGTGAACGCCATGACAGCAATCAGCCCCAGCATTTT. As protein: CASSERHDSNQPQHF.

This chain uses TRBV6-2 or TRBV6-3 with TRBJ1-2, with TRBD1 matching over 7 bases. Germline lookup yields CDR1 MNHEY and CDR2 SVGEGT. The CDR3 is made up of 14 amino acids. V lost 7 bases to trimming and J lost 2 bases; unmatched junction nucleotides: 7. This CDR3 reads CASKRTTGNYGYTF. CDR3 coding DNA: TGTGCCAGCAAACGGACGACAGGGAACTATGGCTACACCTTC.

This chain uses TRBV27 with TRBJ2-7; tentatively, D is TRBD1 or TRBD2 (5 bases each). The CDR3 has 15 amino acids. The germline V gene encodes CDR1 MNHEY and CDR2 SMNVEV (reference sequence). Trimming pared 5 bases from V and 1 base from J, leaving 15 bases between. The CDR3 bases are TGTGCCAGCAGTCGATCGGGGCACAGTTCCTACGAGCAGTACTTC. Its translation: CASSRSGHSSYEQYF.

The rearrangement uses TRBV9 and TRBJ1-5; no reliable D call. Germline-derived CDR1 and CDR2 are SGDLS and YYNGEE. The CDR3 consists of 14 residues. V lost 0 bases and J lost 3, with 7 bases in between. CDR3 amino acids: CASSVDGNNQPQHF. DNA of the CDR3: TGTGCCAGCAGCGTAGACGGTAACAATCAGCCCCAGCATTTT.

The CDR3 bases are TGTGCCAGCAGGCGGGGGGCGGCCGGGGAGCTGTTTTTT. Its translation is CASRRGAAGELFF. The V call is TRBV2, the J call TRBJ2-2, with TRBD2 matching over 8 bases. V lost 6 bases, J lost 6 bases, and 3 bases stayed unmatched. The CDR3 totals 13 residues. The germline CDR1 and CDR2 sequences are SNHLY and FYNNEI.

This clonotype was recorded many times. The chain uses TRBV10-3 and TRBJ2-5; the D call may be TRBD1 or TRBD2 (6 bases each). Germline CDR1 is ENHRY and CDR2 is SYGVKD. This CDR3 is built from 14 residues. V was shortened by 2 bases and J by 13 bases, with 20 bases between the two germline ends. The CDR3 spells CAISEDSRGGPLYF. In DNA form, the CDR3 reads TGTGCCATCAGTGAGGATTCTAGAGGGGGGCCCTTGTACTTC.

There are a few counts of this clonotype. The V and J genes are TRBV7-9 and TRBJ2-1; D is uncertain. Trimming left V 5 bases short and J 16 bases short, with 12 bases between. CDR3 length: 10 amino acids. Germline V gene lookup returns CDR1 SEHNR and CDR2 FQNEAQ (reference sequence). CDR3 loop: CASSPETSFF. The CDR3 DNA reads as TGTGCCAGCAGCCCGGAGACCTCCTTCTTC.

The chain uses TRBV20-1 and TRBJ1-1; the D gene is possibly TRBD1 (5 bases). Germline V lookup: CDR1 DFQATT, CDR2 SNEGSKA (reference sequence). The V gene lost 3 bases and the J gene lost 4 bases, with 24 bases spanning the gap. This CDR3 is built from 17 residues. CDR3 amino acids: CSARAWETEWQGTEAFF. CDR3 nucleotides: TGCAGTGCTAGGGCCTGGGAGACCGAGTGGCAGGGCACTGAAGCTTTCTTT.

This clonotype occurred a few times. CDR3 DNA sequence: TGCGCCAGCAGCCTAGGACCGGGACAGGGCCAAGGGGCGAACACTGAAGCTTTCTTT. Translation: CASSLGPGQGQGANTEAFF. The J gene is TRBJ1-1, the V gene TRBV4-1; 9 nucleotides align to TRBD1. The CDR3 totals 19 residues. Germline CDR1 and CDR2: MGHRA and YSYEKL. Trimming cost V 4 bases and J 1 base; bases outside gene matches: 16.

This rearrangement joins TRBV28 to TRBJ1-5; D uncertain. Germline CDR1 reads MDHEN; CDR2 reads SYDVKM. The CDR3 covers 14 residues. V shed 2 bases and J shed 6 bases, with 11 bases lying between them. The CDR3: CASSLKGFGQPQHF. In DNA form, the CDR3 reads TGTGCCAGCAGTTTAAAGGGTTTCGGTCAGCCCCAGCATTTT.

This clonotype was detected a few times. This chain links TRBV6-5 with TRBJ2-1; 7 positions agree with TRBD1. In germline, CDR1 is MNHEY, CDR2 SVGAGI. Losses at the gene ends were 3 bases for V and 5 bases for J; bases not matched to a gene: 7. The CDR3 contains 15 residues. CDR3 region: CASSYYGDRDNEQFF. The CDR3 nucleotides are TGTGCCAGCAGTTATTATGGGGACAGAGACAATGAGCAGTTCTTC.

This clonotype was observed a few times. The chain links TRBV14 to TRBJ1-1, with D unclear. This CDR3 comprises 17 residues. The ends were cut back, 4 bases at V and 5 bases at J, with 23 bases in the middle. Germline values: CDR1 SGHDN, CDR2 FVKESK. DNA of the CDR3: TGTGCCAGCAGCCGCTACACAGAGTTTAATCGATGGACTGAAGCTTTCTTT. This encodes CASSRYTEFNRWTEAFF.

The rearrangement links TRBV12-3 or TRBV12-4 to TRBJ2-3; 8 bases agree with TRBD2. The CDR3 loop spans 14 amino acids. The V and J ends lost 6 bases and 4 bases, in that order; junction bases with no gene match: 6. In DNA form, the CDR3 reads TGTGCCAGCAGAAATAGCGGGGTGGCAGATACGCAGTATTTT. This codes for CASRNSGVADTQYF.

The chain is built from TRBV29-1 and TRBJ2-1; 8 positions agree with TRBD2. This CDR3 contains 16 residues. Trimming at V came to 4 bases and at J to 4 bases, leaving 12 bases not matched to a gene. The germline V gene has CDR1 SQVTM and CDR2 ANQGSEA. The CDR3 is CSVGPRRGGIYNEQFF. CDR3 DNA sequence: TGCAGCGTTGGCCCACGACGGGGGGGCATTTACAATGAGCAGTTCTTC.

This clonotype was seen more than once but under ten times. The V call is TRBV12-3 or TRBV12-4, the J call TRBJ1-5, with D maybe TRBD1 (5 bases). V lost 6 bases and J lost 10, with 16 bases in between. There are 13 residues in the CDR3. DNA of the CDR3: TGTGCCAGCAGCCGAGGACACCCTTCCCCCCAGCATTTT. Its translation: CASSRGHPSPQHF.

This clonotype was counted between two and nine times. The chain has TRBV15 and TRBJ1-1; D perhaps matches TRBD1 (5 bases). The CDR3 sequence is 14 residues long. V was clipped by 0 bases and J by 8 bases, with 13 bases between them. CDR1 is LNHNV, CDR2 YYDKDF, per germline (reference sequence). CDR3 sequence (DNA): TGTGCCACCAGCAGAGATTTGGGGCGATTAGAAGCTTTCTTT. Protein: CATSRDLGRLEAFF.

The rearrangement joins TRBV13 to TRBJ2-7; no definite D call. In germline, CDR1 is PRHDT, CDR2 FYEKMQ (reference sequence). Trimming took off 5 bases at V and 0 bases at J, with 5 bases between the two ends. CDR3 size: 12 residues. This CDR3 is CASSKVSYEQYF. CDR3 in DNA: TGTGCCAGCAGCAAAGTCTCCTACGAGCAGTACTTC.

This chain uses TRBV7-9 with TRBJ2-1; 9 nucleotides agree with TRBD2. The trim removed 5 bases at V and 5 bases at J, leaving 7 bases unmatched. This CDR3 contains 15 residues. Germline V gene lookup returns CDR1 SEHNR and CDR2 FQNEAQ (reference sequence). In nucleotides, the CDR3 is TGTGCCAGCAGCGGTAGCGGGAGCATTGACAATGAGCAGTTCTTC. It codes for CASSGSGSIDNEQFF.

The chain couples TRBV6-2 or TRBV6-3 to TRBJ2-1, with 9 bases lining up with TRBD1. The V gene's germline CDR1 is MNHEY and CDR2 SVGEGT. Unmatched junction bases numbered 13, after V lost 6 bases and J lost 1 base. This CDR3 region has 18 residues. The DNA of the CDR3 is TGTGCCAGCAGCCCCGGGACAGGGTCCTTTCGGTCCTACAATGAGCAGTTCTTC. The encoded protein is CASSPGTGSFRSYNEQFF.

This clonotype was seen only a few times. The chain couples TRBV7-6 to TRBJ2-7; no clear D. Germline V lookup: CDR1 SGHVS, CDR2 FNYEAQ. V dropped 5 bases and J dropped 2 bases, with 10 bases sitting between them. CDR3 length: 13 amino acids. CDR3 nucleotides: TGTGCCAGCAGCCCAGAGACCGCCTACGAGCAGTACTTC. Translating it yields CASSPETAYEQYF.

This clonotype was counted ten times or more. The CDR3 spells CASSGSVRDTQYF. The CDR3 nucleotides read TGTGCCAGCAGCGGGAGTGTGAGAGATACGCAGTATTTT. This chain joins TRBV11-2 and TRBJ2-3, with a weak D call TRBD2 (5 bases). The CDR3 contains 13 residues. Trimming removed 5 bases from V and 5 bases from J, with 11 bases in between. Per germline, CDR1 SGHAT and CDR2 FQNNGV.

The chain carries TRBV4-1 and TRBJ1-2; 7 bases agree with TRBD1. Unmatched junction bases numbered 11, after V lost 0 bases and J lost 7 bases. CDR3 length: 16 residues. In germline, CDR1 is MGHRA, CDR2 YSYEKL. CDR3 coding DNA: TGCGCCAGCAGCCAAGATCCCGCTGGGACAGTGGCTGGCTACACCTTC. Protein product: CASSQDPAGTVAGYTF.

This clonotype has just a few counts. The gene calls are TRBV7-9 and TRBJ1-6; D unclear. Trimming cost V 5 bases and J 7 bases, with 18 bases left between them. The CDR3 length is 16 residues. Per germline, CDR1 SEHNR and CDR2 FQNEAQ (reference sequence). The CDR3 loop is CASSPPVSSGNSPLHF. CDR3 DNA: TGTGCCAGCAGCCCACCGGTCTCCTCTGGGAATTCACCCCTCCACTTT.

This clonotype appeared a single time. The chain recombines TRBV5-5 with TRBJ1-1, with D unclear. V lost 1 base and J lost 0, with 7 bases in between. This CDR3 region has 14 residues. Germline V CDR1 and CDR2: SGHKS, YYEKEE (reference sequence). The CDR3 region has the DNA TGTGCCAGCAGCTTGCAATATATGAACACTGAAGCTTTCTTT. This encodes CASSLQYMNTEAFF.

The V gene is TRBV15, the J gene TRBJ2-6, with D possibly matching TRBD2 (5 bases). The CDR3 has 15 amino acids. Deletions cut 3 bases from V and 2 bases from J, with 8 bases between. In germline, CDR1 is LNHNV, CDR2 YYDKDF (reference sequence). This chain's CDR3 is CATSRGVPGANVLTF. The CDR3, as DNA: TGTGCCACCAGCAGGGGAGTACCTGGGGCCAACGTCCTGACTTTC.